The text below deals with one TCR beta chain. V lost 4 bases, J lost 10 bases, and 20 bases lay in between. The germline gives CDR1 MNHEY, CDR2 SVGAGI. This CDR3 region has 16 residues. The data derive from a study of T cells of healthy individuals. TCRdb re-analysed the 5' RACE reads in MiXCR, keeping a single row per CDR3 protein. The repertoire holds about 100,000 distinct CDR3 sequences, with about 16% as singletons. This chain joins TRBV6-5 and TRBJ1-6; no firm D call. This TCR was sampled from a human donor in good health. DNA of the CDR3: TGTGCCAGCAGTTCTTGGGGAGGTATGATCAAATCACCCCTCCACTTT. This sequence encodes CASSSWGGMIKSPLHF.